The 4 T cell receptor beta chains below come from one sample, sequenced in a study of tumor-infiltrating lymphocytes in primary liver carcinoma. Unsorted whole blood yielded the blood RNA, and germline DNA was also extracted. TCR beta cDNA was made from 400 to 500 ng total RNA with a constant-region primer. Nested multiplex PCR, run for three rounds with slightly modified ARM-PCR, yielded TCR beta libraries. TRBV1-TRBV30 forward and Cbeta reverse primers drove the first two roughly 10-cycle rounds. TCRdb used MiXCR to reprocess the multiplex PCR reads, holding one entry per CDR3 protein. The sample consists of 310,000 or so distinct CDR3 sequences, roughly 61% of them appearing once. Specimen: peripheral blood. All receptors derive from a middle-aged man with primary liver carcinoma and hepatitis B virus infection.

This clonotype occurred many times. A single base separates this from a much larger clone, so it may be a read error. The chain carries TRBV11-3 and TRBJ2-1; D gene ambiguous. There are 12 residues in the CDR3. Germline V CDR1 and CDR2: SGHNT, YENEEA. DNA for the CDR3: TGTGCCAGCGGCTTATGGCGAAAGGAGCAGTTCTTC. Translated, it gives CASGLWRKEQFF.

With regard to this clonotype: This could be a read error, since a much larger clone is one nucleotide away. The chain employs TRBV6-1 and TRBJ2-3; 12 nucleotides match TRBD2. The CDR3 consists of 18 residues. Per germline, CDR1 MNHNS and CDR2 SASEGT. The CDR3 region has the DNA TGTGCCTGCAGTGAAGCAACCCTAGCGGGAGGGAGCACAGATACGCAGTATTTT. It specifies CACSEATLAGGSTDTQYF.

This chain connects TRBV5-6 to TRBJ2-1; 8 nucleotides align to TRBD2. Germline loops: CDR1 SGHDT, CDR2 YYEEEE. CDR3 length equals 17 residues. The J segment lost 8 bases and the V segment lost 4 bases, leaving 17 bases of the junction unmatched. Written as DNA, the CDR3 is TGTGCCAGCAGCCCCTCTCTTATCTTAGCGGGAATGGATGAGCAGTTCTTC. As protein: CASSPSLILAGMDEQFF.

This chain uses TRBV11-2 with TRBJ2-5, with a tentative D call TRBD1 (6 bases). CDR3 size: 12 residues. Per germline, CDR1 SGHAT and CDR2 FQNNGV. Trimming pared 11 bases from V and 5 bases from J, leaving 15 bases between. The CDR3 DNA follows: TGTGCCGACAGGTTTGAGAGGGAGACCCAGTACTTC. Amino acid sequence: CADRFERETQYF.